This TCR beta chain was recorded in a study of technical replicates of blood from several donors. The repertoire was sequenced with immunoSEQ multiplex PCR; TCRdb's copy has only in-frame clones and lacks some. The sample gives about 80,000 clones, around 94% of which show up once; 0.38% is in the top ten. This CDR3 is 16 amino acids long. Germline V gives CDR1 MNHEY, CDR2 SVGAGI. V trimming: 3 bases; J trimming: 6 bases; junction bases outside the gene matches: 7. This clone was counted a single time. The sample comprised T cells isolated from PBMCs. The source of this sequence is a human donor in good health. V gene TRBV6-5 combines with J gene TRBJ2-1; the match to TRBD1 covers 11 bases. The CDR3 DNA sequence: TGTGCCAGCAGTTATAGGGGGACAGGGGGGTTCAATGAGCAGTTCTTC. Its protein product is CASSYRGTGGFNEQFF.